These 15 T cell receptor beta chains share one sample of origin, sequenced in a study of T cell repertoires and HLA-DP antigens (dated by TCRdb to the late 2010s). Library generation was performed with the immunoSEQ multiplex PCR assay. In its TCRdb copy, this immuneACCESS table keeps in-frame sequences only and misses some clones. Where compared with another copy, unresolved V genes explain less than half of these, and the others have no known cause. The sample yields some 110,000 clones; approximately 92% were counted once. The ten most abundant clones make up about 0.3% of the sample. For these TCRs, the target antigens are not known. Specimen: CD4+ T cells from PBMCs. These receptors were obtained from a woman aged 18-35 years in good health and CMV-seronegative.

The rearrangement uses TRBV20-1 and TRBJ1-1; D is unresolved. The V and J ends lost 6 bases and 1 base respectively, with 3 bases between them. This CDR3 is 10 amino acids long. Germline V gene lookup returns CDR1 DFQATT and CDR2 SNEGSKA (reference sequence). CDR3 in amino acids: CSAANTEAFF. The CDR3 region has the DNA TGCAGTGCCGCGAACACTGAAGCTTTCTTT.

The chain employs TRBV5-8 and TRBJ1-6; a possible D gene is TRBD1 (5 bases). The CDR3 contains 14 residues. The V gene's germline CDR1 is SGHTS and CDR2 YDEGEE. V dropped 0 bases and J dropped 10 bases, with 11 bases sitting between them. The CDR3 bases are TGTGCCAGCAGCTTGGTACGGGGGTTATCACCCCTCCACTTT. This sequence encodes CASSLVRGLSPLHF.

J is TRBJ2-1 and V is TRBV10-3, with D perhaps TRBD2 (6 bases). The CDR3 is made up of 12 amino acids. Germline CDR1 reads ENHRY; CDR2 reads SYGVKD. CDR3 coding DNA: TGTGCGGGAGGCCCCACTTTGAATGAGCAGTTCTTC. Translation gives CAGGPTLNEQFF.

The chain carries TRBV6-5 and TRBJ1-1, with a tentative D call TRBD1 (5 bases). The ends were cut back, 2 bases at V and 2 bases at J, with 9 bases in the middle. The CDR3 consists of 14 residues. Germline loops: CDR1 MNHEY, CDR2 SVGAGI. The CDR3 loop is CASSYPQGNTEAFF. The CDR3 bases are TGTGCCAGCAGTTACCCCCAGGGTAACACTGAAGCTTTCTTT.

This rearrangement joins TRBV7-9 to TRBJ1-5; D perhaps matches TRBD1 (5 bases). V lost 5 bases to trimming and J lost 3 bases, with 14 bases between them. Germline loops: CDR1 SEHNR, CDR2 FQNEAQ (reference sequence). CDR3 length equals 15 residues. The CDR3 coding sequence is TGTGCCAGCAGCGCAAGGGGAGGGCCCAATCAGCCCCAGCATTTT. Translation: CASSARGGPNQPQHF.

The V gene is TRBV5-4, the J gene TRBJ2-3; a weak D match, TRBD2 (6 bases). From germline, CDR1 is SGHNT and CDR2 YYREEE (reference sequence). The CDR3 spans 12 residues. Trimming pared 0 bases from V and 13 bases from J, leaving 12 bases between. CDR3 sequence: CASSLVGGMEYF. The CDR3, as DNA: TGTGCCAGCAGCTTGGTTGGGGGGATGGAGTATTTT.

This chain links TRBV5-1 with TRBJ2-2, with 9 bases matching TRBD2. CDR1 and CDR2 from the germline V gene are SGHRS and YFSETQ. This CDR3 is built from 17 residues. After removal of 4 bases from V and 7 bases from J, the junction contained 14 bases not matched to a gene. DNA for the CDR3: TGCGCCAGCAGCCTAACCGGAGGGCGGGAGGGCCACGGGGAGCTGTTTTTT. Translating gives CASSLTGGREGHGELFF.

V is TRBV28 and J is TRBJ1-1, with 11 nucleotides matching TRBD1. From germline, CDR1 is MDHEN and CDR2 SYDVKM. V lost 5 bases to trimming and J lost 3 bases; unmatched junction nucleotides: 8. The CDR3 covers 16 residues. For the CDR3, the DNA is TGTGCCAGCAGTACCGGACAGGGGGCGGGGGACACTGAAGCTTTCTTT. This translates into CASSTGQGAGDTEAFF.

This clone was recorded a few times. The sample carries other DNA sequences with the same CDR3. This chain uses TRBV7-2 with TRBJ2-3, with a possible D match to TRBD2 (7 bases). The CDR3 consists of 15 residues. From germline, CDR1 is SGHTA and CDR2 FQGNSA. With 1 base removed from V and 3 bases from J, the gap between germline ends came to 11 bases. CDR3 sequence reads: CASSLGRGGTDTQYF. In nucleotides, the CDR3 is TGTGCCAGCAGCTTAGGAAGGGGGGGAACAGATACGCAGTATTTT.

V and J are TRBV28 and TRBJ2-5; D ambiguous. The CDR3 consists of 12 residues. The germline V and J ends were trimmed by 2 bases and 4 bases, with 5 bases remaining between them. Germline V gives CDR1 MDHEN, CDR2 SYDVKM. The CDR3 is CASSLPVETQYF. DNA of the CDR3: TGTGCCAGCAGTTTACCCGTAGAGACCCAGTACTTC. The variable domain in full, with the rest retrieved from reference TRBV28 and TRBJ2-5, is DVKVTQSSRYLVKRTGEKVFLECVQDMDHENMFWYRQDPGLGLRLIYFSYDVKMKEKGDIPEGYSVSREKKERFSLILESASTNQTSMYLCASSLPVETQYFGPGTRLLVL.

The chain has TRBV6-5 and TRBJ2-1; tentatively, D is TRBD1 (6 bases). In germline, CDR1 is MNHEY, CDR2 SVGAGI. The CDR3 consists of 11 residues. Trimming left V 8 bases short and J 7 bases short, with 9 bases between. The CDR3 sequence: CASLTGNEQFF. Written as DNA, the CDR3 is TGTGCCAGCCTGACAGGTAATGAGCAGTTCTTC.

The V call is TRBV13, the J call TRBJ1-3, with D possibly being TRBD1 (5 bases). Trimming pared 5 bases from V and 0 bases from J, leaving 17 bases between. Germline-derived CDR1 and CDR2 are PRHDT and FYEKMQ (reference sequence). The CDR3 consists of 17 residues. CDR3 sequence reads: CASSRPAGAPSGNTIYF. Written as DNA, the CDR3 is TGTGCCAGCAGCCGGCCGGCCGGGGCCCCCTCTGGAAACACCATATATTTT.

This chain connects TRBV28 to TRBJ1-2; D possibly corresponds to TRBD1 (6 bases). The germline V gene encodes CDR1 MDHEN and CDR2 SYDVKM. Trimming cost V 4 bases and J 0 bases, with 15 bases left between them. The CDR3 extends over 16 amino acids. CDR3 sequence: CASSYHGTTANYGYTF. CDR3 sequence (DNA): TGTGCCAGCAGTTATCACGGGACAACAGCTAACTATGGCTACACCTTC.

The V gene is TRBV28, the J gene TRBJ1-1, with D possibly being TRBD1 (6 bases). V was pared by 1 base and J by 12 bases, with 15 bases between. CDR3 length: 13 residues. Germline V gene sequence: CDR1 MDHEN, CDR2 SYDVKM. The CDR3 loop is CASSLFGGKASFF. The CDR3 DNA reads as TGTGCCAGCAGTTTATTTGGGGGCAAGGCGTCTTTCTTT.

V and J are TRBV28 and TRBJ2-4; 10 bases are shared with TRBD1. This CDR3 is built from 16 residues. Germline CDR1 reads MDHEN; CDR2 reads SYDVKM. Losses at the gene ends were 8 bases for V and 0 bases for J; bases not matched to a gene: 7. CDR3 nucleotide sequence: TGTGCCAGCCTTAACAGACAGGGGGCAGCCAAAAACATTCAGTACTTC. Encoded protein: CASLNRQGAAKNIQYF.